The rows below give T cell receptor beta chains drawn from one sample of a study of cytomegalovirus exposure and HLA in healthy donors. Clones were sequenced by immunoSEQ multiplex PCR, and TCRdb holds only the in-frame ones, with some missing. The sample holds roughly 130,000 clones, roughly 70% seen once. The source material was PBMCs. These receptors were obtained from a middle-aged woman in good health and CMV-seropositive. Each CDR3 is given with its conserved first and last residue. Each record gives: D gene, V gene, J gene, CDR3 length, clone size, CDR3 protein, CDR3 DNA. The D gene is left open where the match is weak. Clone size is stated in some rows and not others, as once, few, many or a class when expanded.

>TRBD2|TRBV7-2|TRBJ2-5|16|NA
CASSLGRLAGLSTQYF
TGTGCCAGCAGCTTAGGGAGACTAGCGGGACTCTCGACCCAGTACTTC
>TRBD1|TRBV18|TRBJ2-7|15|NA
CASSPIRDRPYEQYF
TGTGCCAGCTCACCAATAAGGGACAGGCCCTACGAGCAGTACTTC
>TRBD1|TRBV30|TRBJ2-7|13|NA
CAWRGTGQGEQYF
TGTGCCTGGAGGGGGACAGGGCAGGGCGAGCAGTACTTC
>NA|TRBV30|TRBJ1-3|14|few
CAWNPDSFGNTIYF
TGTGCCTGGAACCCTGACTCCTTTGGAAACACCATATATTTT
>TRBD1|TRBV5-1|TRBJ2-7|15|NA
CASSLEATGGYEQYF
TGCGCCAGCAGCTTGGAGGCGACAGGGGGCTACGAGCAGTACTTC
>TRBD2|TRBV5-1|TRBJ2-5|18|NA
CASSLALVSGGGQETQYF
TGCGCCAGCAGCTTGGCCTTGGTCTCGGGGGGGGGCCAAGAGACCCAGTACTTC
>NA|TRBV19|TRBJ2-1|14|NA
CASTTPGKYNEQFF
TGTGCCAGTACCACCCCGGGAAAATACAATGAGCAGTTCTTC
>TRBD2|TRBV9|TRBJ2-1|15|few
CASSVEWTSYNEQFF
TGTGCCAGCAGCGTAGAGTGGACTAGCTACAATGAGCAGTTCTTC
>TRBD1|TRBV5-4|TRBJ2-6|16|NA
CASSPQGARGANVLTF
TGTGCCAGCAGTCCACAGGGGGCGCGGGGGGCCAACGTCCTGACTTTC
>NA|TRBV27|TRBJ2-2|15|NA
CASSFRGPWGGELFF
TGTGCCAGCAGTTTTAGGGGTCCTTGGGGCGGGGAGCTGTTTTTT
>NA|TRBV18|TRBJ2-3|14|once
CASSQTLTQGTQYF
TGTGCCAGCTCTCAAACCCTAACGCAGGGTACGCAGTATTTT
>TRBD2|TRBV30|TRBJ2-5|14|few
CATSGTSGARTQYF
TGTGCGACATCCGGGACTAGCGGGGCGAGGACCCAGTACTTC
>NA|TRBV25-1|TRBJ1-1|12|few
CASSNRNTEAFF
TGTGCCAGCAGTAACAGAAACACTGAAGCTTTCTTT
>NA|TRBV15|TRBJ1-2|16|NA
CATSRGQQGSAYGYTF
TGTGCCACCAGCAGAGGTCAACAGGGTTCTGCCTATGGCTACACCTTC
>TRBD2|TRBV11-2|TRBJ2-5|15|NA
CASSRGTSGQETQYF
TGTGCCAGCAGCCGCGGGACTAGCGGCCAAGAGACCCAGTACTTC
>NA|TRBV4-2|TRBJ1-2|14|NA
CASSQDQGSYGYTF
TGTGCCAGCAGCCAAGATCAGGGTAGCTATGGCTACACCTTC
>TRBD2|TRBV28|TRBJ2-1|14|few
CASGAGGAHNEQFF
TGTGCCAGCGGGGCGGGGGGCGCCCACAATGAGCAGTTCTTC
>NA|TRBV5-4|TRBJ2-5|14|NA
CASSLGGASETQYF
TGTGCCAGCAGCTTGGGCGGGGCCAGCGAGACCCAGTACTTC
>TRBD1|TRBV30|TRBJ2-2|15|NA
CAWSTTGVDTGELFF
TGTGCCTGGAGTACGACAGGGGTGGACACCGGGGAGCTGTTTTTT
>TRBD2|TRBV7-6|TRBJ2-5|16|few
CASSLAPSGGSETQYF
TGTGCCAGCAGCTTAGCGCCGAGCGGGGGATCAGAGACCCAGTACTTC
>NA|TRBV2|TRBJ1-3|14|NA
CASRESNSGNTIYF
TGTGCCAGCAGGGAGTCCAACTCTGGAAACACCATATATTTT
>NA|TRBV5-1|TRBJ1-1|14|NA
CASSKTGMNTEAFF
TGCGCCAGCAGCAAAACAGGGATGAACACTGAAGCTTTCTTT
>TRBD1|TRBV7-9|TRBJ1-1|14|NA
CASMTGTANTEAFF
TGTGCCAGCATGACCGGGACAGCTAACACTGAAGCTTTCTTT
>NA|TRBV7-3|TRBJ1-1|14|NA
CASSLTGGVTEAFF
TGTGCCAGCAGCTTAACAGGGGGTGTCACTGAAGCTTTCTTT
>NA|TRBV2|TRBJ1-2|12|NA
CASSDRDYGYTF
TGTGCCAGCAGTGACAGGGACTATGGCTACACCTTC
>NA|TRBV7-2|TRBJ1-2|14|NA
CASSRDSLGLRYTF
TGTGCCAGCAGCCGTGACAGCCTCGGTCTCCGCTACACCTTC
>NA|TRBV9|TRBJ1-2|14|NA
CASSVVMSGGGYTF
TGTGCCAGCAGCGTAGTTATGTCCGGCGGTGGCTACACCTTC
>NA|TRBV7-2|TRBJ2-2|15|NA
CASSRARSTTGELFF
TGTGCCAGCAGCCGTGCTAGGTCGACCACCGGGGAGCTGTTTTTT
>TRBD2|TRBV25-1|TRBJ2-2|16|few
CASSVGTSANTGELFF
TGTGCCAGCAGTGTAGGGACTAGCGCGAACACCGGGGAGCTGTTTTTT
>TRBD1|TRBV28|TRBJ1-4|17|NA
CASSHPLPRGLEEKLFF
TGTGCCAGCAGTCACCCACTACCCAGGGGGCTAGAGGAAAAACTGTTTTTT
>TRBD2|TRBV25-1|TRBJ2-7|14|NA
CASSESGRAYEQYF
TGTGCCAGCAGTGAATCCGGGAGGGCCTACGAGCAGTACTTC
>TRBD1|TRBV9|TRBJ1-4|14|NA
CASSGGTGNEKLFF
TGTGCCAGCAGCGGGGGGACAGGGAATGAAAAACTGTTTTTT
>NA|TRBV2|TRBJ2-5|15|NA
CASRPVGRPEETQYF
TGTGCCAGCAGGCCGGTGGGGCGGCCTGAAGAGACCCAGTACTTC
>NA|TRBV23-1|TRBJ2-7|18|NA
CASSQSVGVGAMGYEQYF
TGCGCCAGCAGTCAATCCGTGGGGGTGGGGGCTATGGGCTACGAGCAGTACTTC
>NA|TRBV27|TRBJ1-4|15|NA
CASSLLWRVGEKLFF
TGTGCCAGCAGTTTATTGTGGAGGGTCGGGGAAAAACTGTTTTTT
>NA|TRBV28|TRBJ1-2|13|few
CASSLPVFGGYTF
TGTGCCAGCAGTTTACCGGTTTTTGGTGGCTACACCTTC
>NA|TRBV6-1|TRBJ2-4|15|NA
CASSEAVGNPLIQYF
TGTGCCAGCAGTGAAGCGGTCGGTAACCCCCTTATTCAGTACTTC
>TRBD2|TRBV7-3|TRBJ2-3|17|NA
CASRSNGLAKNTDTQYF
TGTGCCAGCAGGTCAAACGGACTAGCGAAGAACACAGATACGCAGTATTTT
>TRBD1|TRBV5-1|TRBJ1-2|13|NA
CASSLGTGGGYTF
TGCGCCAGCAGCTTGGGGACAGGGGGTGGCTACACCTTC
>NA|TRBV29-1|TRBJ2-3|13|NA
CGVVPGNPDTQYF
TGCGGCGTAGTCCCGGGGAACCCAGATACGCAGTATTTT